This T cell receptor beta chain was sequenced in a study of OX40 agonist ivuxolimab in advanced cancers. Study overall: Every 2 weeks, patients received ivuxolimab intravenously, dosed at 0.01 to 10 mg/kg. Partial responses were observed in three patients, of whom one had hepatocellular carcinoma and two had cutaneous melanoma.

A note on this clone: What it recognizes is unknown.

The CDR3 sequence is 12 residues long. V gave up 3 bases and J gave up 11 bases, with 13 bases separating them. Per the germline V gene, CDR1 is MDHEN and CDR2 is SYDVKM. Study-wide results and caveats: CD8+ T cells (on average) carried more expanded clones than CD4+ T cells. Near-lowest levels of clonal expansion characterized partial responders at 0.1-3.0 mg/kg.

The data were produced by immunoSEQ multiplex PCR, yet TCRdb's version contains in-frame clones alone and is incomplete. The data contain around 80,000 clones, around four fifths of them seen just once; the ten biggest clones take up around 7%. The gene calls are TRBV28 and TRBJ1-1, with D possibly matching TRBD1 (5 bases). The receptor was isolated from an adult with an advanced solid tumor such as melanoma, head and neck, liver or kidney cancer. Material: CD4+ or CD8+ T cells sorted from blood, obtained in a trial of the OX40 agonist ivuxolimab. CDR3 DNA: TGTGCCAGCAGTTTGGCCCCCGAGGGGGCTTTCTTT. Its translation: CASSLAPEGAFF.